The 14 T cell receptor beta chains given below trace back to one sample, sequenced in a study of beta chain features in type 1 diabetes. The study reverse transcribed the entire isolated RNA, so it sequenced expressed TCRB transcripts. The data were produced by immunoSEQ multiplex PCR, yet TCRdb's version contains in-frame clones alone and is incomplete. Counted here are about 470,000 clones, approximately 30% occurring once; the ten biggest clones make up roughly 0.06%. Material: naive CD4+ T cells from blood. The origin of the receptors is a man between 18 and 29 years old in good health.

This clone was seen a handful of times. The chain links TRBV15 to TRBJ2-1; 8 nucleotides line up with TRBD2. This CDR3 contains 17 residues. J lost 4 bases, V lost 0 bases, and 8 bases had no gene match. Germline CDR1 LNHNV, CDR2 YYDKDF (reference sequence). As DNA, the CDR3 is TGTGCCACCAGCAGAGATGTAGCGGGACCACTATACAATGAGCAGTTCTTC. Translating it yields CATSRDVAGPLYNEQFF.

The DNA for the CDR3 is TGTGCCAGCAGTGATACAGGGACTAGCGGCTTACTGTACGAGCAGTACTTC. It is translated as CASSDTGTSGLLYEQYF. The rearrangement links TRBV7-9 to TRBJ2-7, with 11 bases identical to TRBD2. V was clipped by 6 bases and J by 4 bases; unmatched bases: 14. The CDR3 totals 17 residues. Germline CDR1 is SEHNR and CDR2 is FQNEAQ (reference sequence).

Of note for this clone: Germline and junction disagree at one end, which may indicate a read error. The J gene is TRBJ1-1, the V gene TRBV29-1, with 7 bases aligning to TRBD1. Germline V gene sequence: CDR1 SQVTM, CDR2 ANQGSEA. The CDR3 extends over 13 amino acids. CDR3 region: CSVEGGTYTEAFF. CDR3 sequence (DNA): TGCAGCGTCGAAGGGGGCACCTACACTGAAGCTTTCTTT.

A few counts support this clone. The V gene is TRBV6-6, the J gene TRBJ1-2, with 9 bases lining up with TRBD1. The V gene's germline CDR1 is MNHNY and CDR2 SVGAGI (reference sequence). The CDR3 is made up of 15 amino acids. V was clipped by 5 bases and J by 7 bases; unmatched bases: 11. The CDR3 DNA reads as TGTGCCAGCAGTGCCCGGGACAGGGTATCTGCTGGCTACACCTTC. Translated: CASSARDRVSAGYTF.

This clone came up once. This chain connects TRBV2 to TRBJ1-2, with 9 bases identical to TRBD1. V was pared by 4 bases and J by 3 bases, with 3 bases of the junction left unmatched. Germline loops: CDR1 SNHLY, CDR2 FYNNEI. This CDR3 comprises 14 residues. The CDR3 DNA reads TGTGCCAGCAGTGCACAGGGGGCGGACTATGGCTACACCTTC. Amino acids: CASSAQGADYGYTF.

V gene TRBV4-2 combines with J gene TRBJ1-4; 8 nucleotides match TRBD1. This CDR3 comprises 14 residues. The V gene's germline CDR1 is LGHNA and CDR2 YNFKEQ. With 4 bases clipped from V and 8 bases from J, the junction kept 6 bases outside the gene matches. The CDR3 DNA sequence: TGTGCCAGCAGCCCAGGACAGGGTGGGGAAAAACTGTTTTTT. Its translation: CASSPGQGGEKLFF.

This chain connects TRBV19 to TRBJ2-4; D tentatively reads TRBD1 or TRBD2 (5 bases each). Germline-derived CDR1 and CDR2 are LNHDA and SQIVND (reference sequence). This CDR3 contains 17 residues. Trimming pared 5 bases from V and 0 bases from J, leaving 17 bases between. CDR3 bases: TGTGCCAGTAGTCCGGGGACCGGTTCCATAGCCAAAAACATTCAGTACTTC. Protein sequence: CASSPGTGSIAKNIQYF.

The chain recombines TRBV5-6 with TRBJ2-5; TRBD2 agrees at 7 bases. With 3 bases clipped from V and 4 bases from J, the junction kept 3 bases outside the gene matches. Germline-derived CDR1 and CDR2 are SGHDT and YYEEEE. This CDR3 is 13 amino acids long. Here the CDR3 reads CASSSTSPETQYF. The DNA of the CDR3 is TGTGCCAGCAGCTCGACTAGCCCAGAGACCCAGTACTTC.

The chain couples TRBV29-1 to TRBJ2-7, with TRBD2 matching 16 bases. The trim removed 6 bases at V and 5 bases at J, leaving 10 bases unmatched. Looked up from germline, CDR1 is SQVTM and CDR2 is ANQGSEA. CDR3 length equals 16 residues. The CDR3 bases are TGCAGCGTCGGGACTAGCGGGAGGGCCCAGGGGGACGAGCAGTACTTC. It specifies CSVGTSGRAQGDEQYF.

The chain is built from TRBV25-1 and TRBJ2-5, with D tentatively TRBD2 (5 bases). Judging by the DNA end, TRBJ2-7 fits better; the J call may be wrong. This CDR3 has 11 residues. CDR1 and CDR2 (germline): MGHDK, SYGVNS. The CDR3 protein is CASSEGAEQYF. CDR3 sequence (DNA): TGTGCCAGCAGTGAGGGAGCCGAGCAGTACTTC.

This clone has a handful of counts. The chain couples TRBV5-4 to TRBJ2-5, with 8 bases that match TRBD2. Germline CDR1 and CDR2: SGHNT and YYREEE (reference sequence). The length of the CDR3 is 15 residues. J was trimmed by 4 bases and V by 2 bases; bases with no gene match: 7. The CDR3 DNA is TGTGCCAGCAGCTTATTTACTAGCGGACTAGAGACCCAGTACTTC. Translating it yields CASSLFTSGLETQYF.

This clone was observed a few times. This sequence joins TRBV5-1 and TRBJ2-3; D ambiguous. Germline CDR1 SGHRS, CDR2 YFSETQ. CDR3 length: 12 amino acids. The V gene lost 4 bases and the J gene lost 4 bases, with 7 bases spanning the gap. The chain's CDR3 is CASSVGADTQYF. The CDR3 DNA is TGCGCCAGCAGCGTTGGCGCAGATACGCAGTATTTT.

Points on this clone: This sequence may be a read error, since a much larger clone differs from it by one base. The rearrangement uses TRBV14 and TRBJ2-7; D ambiguous. Trimming stripped 3 bases from V and 2 bases from J, with 2 bases between. Looked up from germline, CDR1 is SGHDN and CDR2 is FVKESK. The CDR3 contains 11 residues. CDR3 in amino acids: CASSHAYEQYF. The CDR3, as DNA: TGTGCCAGCAGCCACGCCTACGAGCAGTACTTC.

This chain joins TRBV16 and TRBJ1-2; no clear D gene. V lost 3 bases and J 1 base, leaving 9 bases between the germline ends. CDR1 is KGHSY and CDR2 is FQNENV in the germline V gene. The CDR3 sequence is 14 residues long. CDR3 nucleotides: TGTGCCAGCAGCCAGTCGGTGAATAACTATGGCTACACCTTC. Its protein is CASSQSVNNYGYTF.